The 20 T cell receptor beta chains listed next were all sequenced from one sample in a study of T-cell reconstitution after alpha-beta-depleted transplantation in children. Using unique molecular identifiers, the investigators prepared the TCRbeta library. TCRdb processed the PCR reads anew with MiXCR; each CDR3 protein has one entry. Of under 150,000 distinct CDR3 sequences in the sample, 8% to 10% were seen once. This material consisted of PBMCs, mostly from graft donor cells, taken 180 days after TCRalphabeta/CD19-depleted stem cell transplant. The source of these receptors is a girl less than two years old who had a stem cell transplant for combined immunodeficiency, so the T cells may come from the graft donor.

There are many counts of this clonotype. The chain employs TRBV20-1 and TRBJ2-7; unclear D gene. Germline V gene lookup returns CDR1 DFQATT and CDR2 SNEGSKA (reference sequence). V lost 1 base, J lost 3 bases, and 13 bases lay in between. The CDR3 consists of 14 residues. As DNA, the CDR3 is TGCAGTGCTAGAGCACTGGACGGATTCTACGAGCAGTACTTC. Protein: CSARALDGFYEQYF.

The chain is built from TRBV7-2 and TRBJ2-3; a possible D gene is TRBD2 (7 bases). The CDR3 covers 16 residues. Trimming took off 6 bases at V and 3 bases at J, with 19 bases between the two ends. Germline assignment: CDR1 SGHTA and CDR2 FQGNSA. This chain's CDR3 is CASRSGGRGQTDTQYF. CDR3 DNA sequence: TGTGCCAGCAGGTCGGGGGGCAGGGGTCAAACAGATACGCAGTATTTT. Looking up the rest from reference TRBV7-2 and TRBJ2-3 gives the full variable domain: GAGVSQSPSNKVTEKGKDVELRCDPISGHTALYWYRQSLGQGLEFLIYFQGNSAPDKSGLPSDRFSAERTGGSVSTLTIQRTQQEDSAVYLCASRSGGRGQTDTQYFGPGTRLTVL.

The chain employs TRBV24-1 and TRBJ2-1; D may be TRBD1 (6 bases). The germline gives CDR1 KGHDR, CDR2 SFDVKD. The ends were cut back, 0 bases at V and 4 bases at J, with 9 bases in the middle. The CDR3 runs 15 residues. Here the CDR3 DNA reads TGTGCCACCAGTGATTTGCGAGACAGGTACAATGAGCAGTTCTTC. Protein: CATSDLRDRYNEQFF.

In its sample, this clonotype was seen a few times. CDR3 residues: CASTTDDEKLFF. The CDR3 nucleotides read TGTGCCAGCACTACGGACGATGAAAAACTGTTTTTT. This chain uses TRBV12-3 or TRBV12-4 with TRBJ1-4; no firm D call. Deletions cut 7 bases from V and 6 bases from J, with 9 bases between. The CDR3 runs 12 residues.

This clonotype was counted between two and nine times. This chain's CDR3 is CASSKGQGGNQPQHF. For the CDR3, the DNA is TGTGCCAGCAGCAAAGGACAGGGCGGCAATCAGCCCCAGCATTTT. The rearrangement joins TRBV7-2 to TRBJ1-5; 8 bases are a match to TRBD1. The CDR3 is 15 amino acids. Unmatched junction bases numbered 5, after V lost 5 bases and J lost 2 bases. The germline gives CDR1 SGHTA, CDR2 FQGNSA.

The rearrangement links TRBV7-8 to TRBJ2-3, with 7 positions matching TRBD2. This CDR3 has 16 amino acids. Looked up from germline, CDR1 is SGHVS and CDR2 is FQNEAQ. With 0 bases clipped from V and 6 bases from J, the junction kept 9 bases outside the gene matches. CDR3 in amino acids: CASSLAGWISGDTQYF. In DNA form, the CDR3 reads TGTGCCAGCAGCTTAGCGGGTTGGATTAGCGGGGATACGCAGTATTTT.

The V gene is TRBV28, the J gene TRBJ1-6, with D perhaps matching TRBD1 (5 bases). Germline V gives CDR1 MDHEN, CDR2 SYDVKM. This CDR3 spans 15 amino acids. The V and J ends lost 6 bases and 8 bases respectively, with 17 bases between them. The CDR3 sequence is CASSLWGPPDSPLHF. The CDR3 region has the DNA TGTGCCAGCAGCCTCTGGGGACCCCCGGATTCACCCCTCCACTTT.

This clonotype has a handful of counts. The V call is TRBV20-1, the J call TRBJ2-7; 8 bases map to TRBD1. The CDR3 consists of 15 residues. Germline V gene lookup returns CDR1 DFQATT and CDR2 SNEGSKA (reference sequence). Unmatched junction bases numbered 9, after V lost 0 bases and J lost 5 bases. The CDR3 loop is CSARDPRTGPHEQYF. DNA of the CDR3: TGCAGTGCTAGAGATCCTCGGACAGGGCCCCACGAGCAGTACTTC.

This clonotype turned up a few times. In nucleotides, the CDR3 is TGTGCCAGCAGCTTAAAGAGGTTGGGGACAGGGATTAATGAGCAGTTCTTC. Translation: CASSLKRLGTGINEQFF. V gene TRBV7-8 combines with J gene TRBJ2-1; 9 nucleotides match TRBD1. V trimming: 2 bases; J trimming: 7 bases; junction bases outside the gene matches: 12. The germline CDR1 and CDR2 sequences are SGHVS and FQNEAQ. This CDR3 is built from 17 residues.

This clonotype showed up just a few times. The V gene is TRBV10-3, the J gene TRBJ2-2; 10 bases fit TRBD2. This CDR3 is 17 amino acids long. CDR1 and CDR2 (germline): ENHRY, SYGVKD. With V trimmed by 2 bases and J by 4 bases, 7 bases remained unmatched. Here the CDR3 reads CAISEITSGMSTGELFF. In DNA, the CDR3 is TGTGCCATCAGTGAGATAACTAGCGGGATGTCCACCGGGGAGCTGTTTTTT.

This clonotype was observed a handful of times. The CDR3 loop is CASSQERESIYEQYF. CDR3 DNA: TGCGCCAGCAGCCAGGAGCGGGAGAGTATTTACGAGCAGTACTTC. The J gene is TRBJ2-7, the V gene TRBV4-3; TRBD2 aligns across 8 bases. After removal of 3 bases from V and 4 bases from J, the junction contained 8 bases not matched to a gene. The CDR3 is 15 residues long. The germline CDR1 and CDR2 sequences are LGHNA and YSLEER.

This clonotype came up a few times. V gene TRBV12-3 or TRBV12-4 combines with J gene TRBJ2-7; unclear D gene. CDR3 length: 13 amino acids. V was cut by 6 bases and J by 3 bases, with 12 bases left in between. This CDR3 is CASSRDKVYEQYF. In DNA, the CDR3 is TGTGCCAGCAGCCGAGACAAGGTCTACGAGCAGTACTTC.

The table lists this clonotype with many counts. This sequence joins TRBV4-3 and TRBJ1-1, with 9 positions matching TRBD1. Trimming at V came to 6 bases and at J to 11 bases, leaving 7 bases not matched to a gene. The CDR3 has 12 residues. CDR1 is LGHNA, CDR2 YSLEER, per germline. CDR3 loop: CASSLTGGLAFF. The CDR3 DNA reads as TGCGCCAGCAGTCTTACAGGGGGCTTGGCTTTCTTT.

The chain is built from TRBV10-3 and TRBJ2-7; the D is unclear. V was clipped by 10 bases and J by 2 bases, with 15 bases between them. The CDR3 length is 13 residues. Germline values: CDR1 ENHRY, CDR2 SYGVKD. CDR3 in DNA: TGTGCCACCAAGGACCCTCCCGCCTACGAGCAGTACTTC. It yields the protein CATKDPPAYEQYF.

The rearrangement links TRBV10-3 to TRBJ1-1, with D possibly matching TRBD1 (5 bases). The CDR3 sequence is 12 residues long. Germline assignment: CDR1 ENHRY and CDR2 SYGVKD. V lost 4 bases to trimming and J lost 7 bases, with 10 bases between them. The CDR3 sequence: CAISGLGVEAFF. In nucleotides, the CDR3 is TGTGCCATCAGTGGTCTAGGGGTTGAAGCTTTCTTT.

This clonotype was recorded many times. The rearrangement uses TRBV29-1 and TRBJ1-5; 7 nucleotides line up with TRBD1. This CDR3 comprises 12 residues. V dropped 6 bases and J dropped 4; count of bases not matched to a gene: 3. Germline V gene lookup returns CDR1 SQVTM and CDR2 ANQGSEA. CDR3 DNA sequence: TGCAGCGTGGGGACAGAAAATCAGCCCCAGCATTTT. This sequence encodes CSVGTENQPQHF.

The rearrangement uses TRBV6-2 or TRBV6-3 and TRBJ2-1; D is unclear. The CDR3 length is 12 residues. From germline, CDR1 is MNHEY and CDR2 SVGEGT. V gave up 2 bases and J gave up 16 bases, with 15 bases separating them. CDR3 in amino acids: CASSYLVSYKFF. For the CDR3, the DNA is TGTGCCAGCAGTTACCTTGTGAGCTACAAATTCTTC.

The chain carries TRBV10-3 and TRBJ2-7; TRBD2 aligns across 8 bases. V was pared by 10 bases and J by 0 bases, with 8 bases of the junction left unmatched. Germline V gene data show CDR1 as ENHRY and CDR2 as SYGVKD. The CDR3 length is 14 residues. The CDR3 reads CATALAGFSYEQYF. For the CDR3, the DNA is TGTGCCACGGCGCTAGCGGGCTTCTCCTACGAGCAGTACTTC.

The rearrangement links TRBV27 to TRBJ2-6, with 9 bases matching TRBD1. This CDR3 has 18 residues. V was pared by 3 bases and J by 0 bases, with 6 bases of the junction left unmatched. Germline V gives CDR1 MNHEY, CDR2 SMNVEV (reference sequence). The CDR3 loop is CASSFTGQGLSGANVLTF. CDR3 coding DNA: TGTGCCAGCAGTTTCACGGGACAGGGTCTCTCTGGGGCCAACGTCCTGACTTTC.

This clonotype was seen ten or more times. This rearrangement joins TRBV28 to TRBJ2-1; D uncertain. The V end lost 2 bases, the J end lost 3 bases, and 5 bases lay between the germline ends. Per germline, CDR1 MDHEN and CDR2 SYDVKM. This CDR3 comprises 13 residues. As DNA, the CDR3 is TGTGCCAGCAGTTTAGGTCTCTACAATGAGCAGTTCTTC. It is translated as CASSLGLYNEQFF.